The 21 T cell receptor beta chains presented below share a single source sample, sequenced in a study of T cells in Graves' hyperthyroidism and ophthalmopathy. The TCR beta CDR3 regions underwent amplification using RNA transcripts as the source. The study used the HTBI primer set for a first-round RT-PCR of the TCR CDR3. TCRdb re-derived calls from the multiplex PCR reads in MiXCR, one entry per CDR3 protein. The repertoire holds 490,000 or so distinct CDR3 sequences, with around 16% as singletons. The sequencing sample was made of blood. The source is a woman aged 30 to 39 with Graves' ophthalmopathy.

This clonotype was seen repeatedly, ten times or more. This sequence joins TRBV20-1 and TRBJ2-7, with TRBD1 matching 11 bases. The ends lost 5 bases at V and 4 bases at J; junction bases unmatched: 4. The CDR3 sequence is 13 residues long. Germline-derived CDR1 and CDR2 are DFQATT and SNEGSKA (reference sequence). The CDR3 spells CSAGTGGTYEQYF. The CDR3 DNA sequence: TGCAGTGCTGGGACAGGGGGAACTTACGAGCAGTACTTC.

This clonotype came up a few times. The gene calls are TRBV28 and TRBJ2-4, with D maybe TRBD1 (5 bases). Trimming stripped 6 bases from V and 0 bases from J, with 15 bases between. Germline-derived CDR1 and CDR2 are MDHEN and SYDVKM. The CDR3 has 16 amino acids. CDR3 sequence: CASRSDSTIAKNIQYF. The CDR3 nucleotides are TGTGCCAGCAGATCTGACAGTACCATAGCCAAAAACATTCAGTACTTC.

This chain links TRBV6-2 or TRBV6-3 with TRBJ1-1; possibly TRBD1 for D (6 bases). The V gene lost 6 bases and the J gene lost 6 bases, with 20 bases spanning the gap. Germline V gene sequence: CDR1 MNHEY, CDR2 SVGEGT. The CDR3 is 15 amino acids. CDR3 DNA sequence: TGTGCCAGCAGCCAGGAGGAGGGGGTTATCGCTGAAGCTTTCTTT. Translation: CASSQEEGVIAEAFF.

In its sample, this clonotype was seen many times. This chain uses TRBV27 with TRBJ1-1; D is perhaps TRBD1 (6 bases). V dropped 5 bases and J dropped 3 bases, with 16 bases sitting between them. Looked up from germline, CDR1 is MNHEY and CDR2 is SMNVEV (reference sequence). This CDR3 is built from 15 residues. CDR3 bases: TGTGCCAGCAGTACAGCAGGGGTATATCACACTGAAGCTTTCTTT. It codes for CASSTAGVYHTEAFF.

This clonotype was seen only a few times. The chain couples TRBV10-3 to TRBJ1-2, with unresolved D. This CDR3 is 12 amino acids long. CDR1 and CDR2 (germline): ENHRY, SYGVKD. V lost 7 bases, J lost 3 bases, and 9 bases lay in between. In DNA, the CDR3 is TGTGCCATCATGGGAAGGGACTATGGCTACACCTTC. Translation: CAIMGRDYGYTF.

The V and J genes are TRBV6-1 and TRBJ2-3, with D maybe TRBD2 (5 bases). Germline-derived CDR1 and CDR2 are MNHNS and SASEGT. Between the trimmed V and J ends, which lost 5 bases and 2 bases, there was a span of 14 bases. The CDR3 totals 15 residues. The CDR3 here is CASSSPRTYTDTQYF. Here the CDR3 DNA reads TGTGCCAGCAGTTCCCCTCGGACTTACACAGATACGCAGTATTTT.

This clonotype has more than one count but fewer than ten. The DNA for the CDR3 is TGTGCCTGGACAATAGGTGACACTGAAGCTTTCTTT. Protein product: CAWTIGDTEAFF. This sequence joins TRBV30 and TRBJ1-1, with D unresolved. The CDR3 has 12 residues. The V gene's germline CDR1 is GTSNPN and CDR2 SVGIG (reference sequence). The ends were cut back, 4 bases at V and 3 bases at J, with 9 bases in the middle.

V gene TRBV5-1 combines with J gene TRBJ2-3; a possible D gene is TRBD2 (6 bases). This CDR3 comprises 14 residues. Trimming shortened V by 0 bases and J by 7 bases, and 12 bases separated the two germline ends. Per germline, CDR1 SGHRS and CDR2 YFSETQ. The CDR3 here is CASSLVPSEHTQYF. The CDR3 DNA is TGCGCCAGCAGCTTGGTCCCTAGCGAGCATACGCAGTATTTT.

In this sample, this clonotype turned up a few times. This sequence joins TRBV6-1 and TRBJ2-1; 12 bases are a match to TRBD2. This CDR3 is built from 15 residues. The germline V gene has CDR1 MNHNS and CDR2 SASEGT. J gave up 3 bases and V 7 bases, and 4 bases lay outside the gene matches. CDR3 loop: CASTILAGGYNEQFF. The CDR3 DNA sequence: TGTGCCAGCACCATACTAGCGGGAGGCTACAATGAGCAGTTCTTC.

In this sample, this clonotype turned up a few times. V gene TRBV19 combines with J gene TRBJ2-2, with 11 bases matching TRBD2. CDR3 size: 18 residues. The junction had 12 bases not matched to a gene; V was cut back by 3 bases and J by 6 bases. CDR1 is LNHDA, CDR2 SQIVND, per germline (reference sequence). CDR3 sequence (DNA): TGTGCCAGTAGTATTGTAGTCGGTAGCGGGAGGGCCGCCGGGGAGCTGTTTTTT. Its translation is CASSIVVGSGRAAGELFF. The whole variable domain, remainder taken from reference TRBV19 and TRBJ2-2, is DGGITQSPKYLFRKEGQNVTLSCEQNLNHDAMYWYRQDPGQGLRLIYYSQIVNDFQKGDIAEGYSVSREKKESFPLTVTSAQKNPTAFYLCASSIVVGSGRAAGELFFGEGSRLTVL.

V and J are TRBV6-2 or TRBV6-3 and TRBJ2-2; 7 bases are a match to TRBD2. The V segment lost 2 bases and the J segment 5 bases; nucleotides outside the gene matches: 8. From germline, CDR1 is MNHEY and CDR2 SVGEGT. The CDR3 covers 16 residues. The CDR3 reads CASSYPTGGGTGELFF. CDR3 nucleotides: TGTGCCAGCAGTTACCCCACTGGGGGGGGTACCGGGGAGCTGTTTTTT.

This clonotype was detected ten times or more. The genes are TRBV7-9 and TRBJ2-3; no firm D call. Trimming took off 5 bases at V and 4 bases at J, with 13 bases between the two ends. The CDR3 consists of 14 residues. Germline V CDR1 and CDR2: SEHNR, FQNEAQ (reference sequence). CDR3 coding DNA: TGTGCCAGCAGCCGATGGCCCGGATCAGATACGCAGTATTTT. The encoded protein is CASSRWPGSDTQYF.

This rearrangement joins TRBV13 to TRBJ1-3, with TRBD1 matching 7 bases. The CDR3 is made up of 15 amino acids. The V and J ends lost 8 bases and 4 bases, in that order; junction bases with no gene match: 11. From germline, CDR1 is PRHDT and CDR2 FYEKMQ (reference sequence). The CDR3 spells CASQEGAMRGNTIYF. CDR3 in DNA: TGTGCCAGCCAGGAGGGGGCAATGAGAGGAAACACCATATATTTT.

Only a few counts were recorded for this clonotype. V usage is TRBV11-2 and J usage is TRBJ1-2; 8 positions agree with TRBD1. Trimming cost V 2 bases and J 6 bases; bases outside gene matches: 2. This CDR3 region has 13 residues. From germline, CDR1 is SGHAT and CDR2 FQNNGV. DNA for the CDR3: TGTGCCAGCAGCTTAACGACAGGGGATGGCTACACCTTC. Protein: CASSLTTGDGYTF.

This clonotype was seen ten or more times. The V and J genes are TRBV2 and TRBJ2-3, with D possibly matching TRBD1 (5 bases). Germline loops: CDR1 SNHLY, CDR2 FYNNEI. The CDR3 sequence is 12 residues long. Between the trimmed V and J ends, which lost 7 bases and 2 bases, there was a span of 7 bases. As DNA, the CDR3 is TGTGCCAGCAAGGACACCACAGATACGCAGTATTTT. This encodes CASKDTTDTQYF. Looking up the rest from reference TRBV2 and TRBJ2-3 gives the full variable domain: EPEVTQTPSHQVTQMGQEVILRCVPISNHLYFYWYRQILGQKVEFLVSFYNNEISEKSEIFDDQFSVERPDGSNFTLKIRSTKLEDSAMYFCASKDTTDTQYFGPGTRLTVL.

This clonotype was observed at least ten times. The chain employs TRBV2 and TRBJ1-2, with no clear D. CDR3 length equals 14 residues. V dropped 11 bases and J dropped 0 bases, with 16 bases sitting between them. Germline assignment: CDR1 SNHLY and CDR2 FYNNEI. The CDR3 spells CACTGRLANYGYTF. In nucleotides, the CDR3 is TGTGCCTGTACCGGACGGTTAGCTAACTATGGCTACACCTTC.

This clonotype was observed at least ten times. The rearrangement joins TRBV10-3 to TRBJ2-7; a weak D match, TRBD1 (6 bases). Germline V gene sequence: CDR1 ENHRY, CDR2 SYGVKD. The V gene lost 4 bases and the J gene lost 3 bases, with 13 bases spanning the gap. The CDR3 runs 14 residues. CDR3 nucleotides: TGTGCCATCAGTGGAAACCAACAGGGCTACGAGCAGTACTTC. This gives the protein CAISGNQQGYEQYF.

This clonotype appeared many times. V is TRBV20-1 and J is TRBJ2-7, with TRBD2 as a possible D gene (6 bases). The CDR3 spans 15 residues. From germline, CDR1 is DFQATT and CDR2 SNEGSKA (reference sequence). Trimming shortened V by 3 bases and J by 4 bases, and 19 bases separated the two germline ends. The CDR3 is CSAREGLARPYEQYF. The CDR3 DNA follows: TGCAGTGCTAGGGAGGGGCTGGCGCGGCCTTACGAGCAGTACTTC.

This clonotype was seen at least ten times. V gene TRBV11-2 combines with J gene TRBJ2-1; TRBD2 aligns across 12 bases. J was trimmed by 2 bases and V by 1 base; bases with no gene match: 6. Germline CDR1 is SGHAT and CDR2 is FQNNGV. The CDR3 loop spans 18 amino acids. Written as DNA, the CDR3 is TGTGCCAGCAGCTTAGCCCTAGCGGGAGGGACGGCCTACAATGAGCAGTTCTTC. Residues: CASSLALAGGTAYNEQFF.

This clonotype was picked up many times. The chain couples TRBV28 to TRBJ1-4; D unresolved. The V and J ends lost 4 bases and 6 bases respectively, with 12 bases between them. Germline CDR1 and CDR2: MDHEN and SYDVKM. The CDR3 contains 14 residues. The CDR3 DNA sequence: TGTGCCAGCAGTTCACCCCGGGCTTATGAAAAACTGTTTTTT. Its protein product is CASSSPRAYEKLFF.

This clonotype occurred many times. The chain joins TRBV3-1 to TRBJ2-5; D remains ambiguous. Germline assignment: CDR1 LGHDT and CDR2 YNNKEL (reference sequence). The CDR3 has 12 amino acids. V lost 1 base, J lost 13 bases, and 13 bases lay in between. CDR3 nucleotide sequence: TGTGCCAGCAGCCAAGTCCCCCCGCCCCGGTACTTC. Its translation: CASSQVPPPRYF.